These 32 T cell receptor beta chains share one sample of origin, sequenced in a study of spatial heterogeneity in lung cancer. Time point described: sample taken at primary tumor resection. A single record per CDR3 protein comes from TCRdb applying MiXCR to the 5' RACE reads. The table lists roughly 40,000 distinct CDR3 sequences, about 6.8% of them singletons. The sample here was PBMCs, taken at surgery. These receptor sequences come from a female donor with early-stage non-small cell lung cancer.

This clonotype was counted a few times. J is TRBJ1-6 and V is TRBV2; 12 nucleotides match TRBD1. The CDR3 has 14 residues. Germline V gene sequence: CDR1 SNHLY, CDR2 FYNNEI. The junction had 3 bases not matched to a gene; V was cut back by 8 bases and J by 7 bases. CDR3 nucleotides: TGTGCCAGCGCCGGGACAGGGGGCAATTCACCCCTCCACTTT. Translated: CASAGTGGNSPLHF.

This clonotype was observed at least ten times. This chain links TRBV12-3 or TRBV12-4 with TRBJ1-3; D ambiguous. V was trimmed by 5 bases and J by 9 bases, leaving 8 bases between them. The CDR3 runs to 11 residues. For the CDR3, the DNA is TGTGCCAGCAGTCGTGTCGGCACCATATATTTT. The encoded protein is CASSRVGTIYF.

This clonotype was observed a handful of times. The chain employs TRBV6-5 and TRBJ2-5, with D unresolved. V dropped 0 bases and J dropped 1 base, with 9 bases sitting between them. This CDR3 is 15 amino acids long. Germline CDR1 MNHEY, CDR2 SVGAGI. CDR3 nucleotide sequence: TGTGCCAGCAGTTACTCCTGGGGTATCCAAGAGACCCAGTACTTC. It specifies CASSYSWGIQETQYF.

This clonotype was detected ten times or more. The chain links TRBV5-1 to TRBJ2-5, with a tentative D call TRBD1 (6 bases). This CDR3 spans 13 amino acids. Trimming shortened V by 4 bases and J by 1 base, and 8 bases separated the two germline ends. Germline assignment: CDR1 SGHRS and CDR2 YFSETQ. CDR3 protein: CASSEGGQETQYF. CDR3 DNA: TGCGCCAGCAGCGAAGGGGGCCAAGAGACCCAGTACTTC.

This clonotype occurred a few times. In DNA, the CDR3 is TGTGCCAGTGGCCCGACGGTACTAGACACCCAGTACTTC. The encoded protein is CASGPTVLDTQYF. The chain employs TRBV19 and TRBJ2-5; tentatively, D is TRBD2 (5 bases). CDR1 is LNHDA and CDR2 is SQIVND in the germline V gene (reference sequence). V lost 8 bases, J lost 8 bases, and 18 bases lay in between. This CDR3 is 13 amino acids long.

The rearrangement uses TRBV5-4 and TRBJ2-3; no definite D call. Germline CDR1 SGHNT, CDR2 YYREEE (reference sequence). V was trimmed by 4 bases and J by 1 base, leaving 7 bases between them. CDR3 length equals 13 residues. In nucleotides, the CDR3 is TGTGCCAGCAGCCTCCGGGGCACAGATACGCAGTATTTT. Amino acid sequence: CASSLRGTDTQYF. Drawing the rest from reference TRBV5-4 and TRBJ2-3, the complete variable domain is ETGVTQSPTHLIKTRGQQVTLRCSSQSGHNTVSWYQQALGQGPQFIFQYYREEENGRGNFPPRFSGLQFPNYSSELNVNALELDDSALYLCASSLRGTDTQYFGPGTRLTVL.

This chain joins TRBV4-1 and TRBJ1-5; D is uncertain. Trimming cost V 1 base and J 5 bases, with 12 bases left between them. The CDR3 extends over 15 amino acids. The V gene's germline CDR1 is MGHRA and CDR2 YSYEKL. CDR3 sequence: CASSQGGQPYQPQHF. CDR3 in DNA: TGCGCCAGCAGCCAAGGCGGGCAGCCTTATCAGCCCCAGCATTTT.

As to this clonotype: It may be a read error: a sequence one base away is much more abundant. The V call is TRBV7-2, the J call TRBJ2-3, with 9 bases matching TRBD1. The CDR3 spans 15 residues. Germline lookup yields CDR1 SGHTA and CDR2 FQGNSA. In DNA, the CDR3 is TGTGCCAACAGCCCGACGGACAGGGGTCCAGATACGCAGTATTTT. It encodes CANSPTDRGPDTQYF. The full variable domain, with the rest looked up from reference TRBV7-2 and TRBJ2-3, is GAGVSQSPSNKVTEKGKDVELRCDPISGHTALYWYRQSLGQGLEFLIYFQGNSAPDKSGLPSDRFSAERTGGSVSTLTIQRTQQEDSAVYLCANSPTDRGPDTQYFGPGTRLTVL.

J is TRBJ1-2 and V is TRBV2; D perhaps matches TRBD1 (5 bases). Germline loops: CDR1 SNHLY, CDR2 FYNNEI. Trimming took off 8 bases at V and 7 bases at J, with 23 bases between the two ends. This CDR3 contains 15 residues. CDR3 loop: CASSQQVGAWTGYTF. The CDR3 DNA reads TGTGCCAGCTCACAGCAGGTCGGGGCGTGGACTGGCTACACCTTC.

This clonotype was recorded at least ten times. This rearrangement joins TRBV11-2 to TRBJ2-4; D may be TRBD1 or TRBD2 (6 bases each). Germline CDR1 reads SGHAT; CDR2 reads FQNNGV. V lost 4 bases, J lost 2 bases, and 18 bases lay in between. The CDR3 loop spans 17 amino acids. The CDR3: CASSSSKGGLTKNIQYF. CDR3 DNA sequence: TGTGCCAGCAGCTCCTCCAAAGGGGGGCTAACCAAAAACATTCAGTACTTC.

This clonotype was seen more than once but under ten times. The rearrangement uses TRBV18 and TRBJ2-5; D is undetermined. Germline CDR1 is KGHSH and CDR2 is LQKENI. The CDR3 covers 14 residues. V was clipped by 3 bases and J by 3 bases, with 11 bases between them. This chain's CDR3 is CASSPPSAEETQYF. The CDR3 nucleotides are TGTGCCAGCTCACCCCCCAGTGCCGAAGAGACCCAGTACTTC.

V and J are TRBV20-1 and TRBJ2-3; 8 positions agree with TRBD2. The CDR3 covers 16 residues. The J segment lost 2 bases and the V segment lost 5 bases, leaving 12 bases of the junction unmatched. Germline V gene sequence: CDR1 DFQATT, CDR2 SNEGSKA (reference sequence). The CDR3 DNA follows: TGCAGTGCTTTTAGAGGACATAGCGGGGACACAGATACGCAGTATTTT. Residues: CSAFRGHSGDTDTQYF.

This clonotype was counted many times. J is TRBJ2-5 and V is TRBV29-1; either TRBD1 or TRBD2 may fit D (5 bases each). Germline assignment: CDR1 SQVTM and CDR2 ANQGSEA. The germline V and J ends were trimmed by 7 bases and 6 bases, with 18 bases remaining between them. This CDR3 comprises 13 residues. The CDR3 nucleotides are TGCAGCGCCCCGGGGCCCCTTAGACAGACCCAGTACTTC. It specifies CSAPGPLRQTQYF.

The V and J genes are TRBV6-2 or TRBV6-3 and TRBJ1-5, with 7 positions matching TRBD1. The V gene end was trimmed by 7 bases and the J gene end by 4 bases; junction bases not matched to a gene: 7. Germline CDR1 and CDR2: MNHEY and SVGEGT. CDR3 size: 14 residues. CDR3: CASMEGQRNQPQHF. The CDR3 DNA sequence: TGTGCCAGCATGGAGGGACAGCGAAATCAGCCCCAGCATTTT.

This clonotype showed up many times. This chain joins TRBV10-3 and TRBJ1-5; possible D gene TRBD1, 5 bases. CDR3 length: 16 residues. Trimming removed 4 bases from V and 7 bases from J, with 20 bases in between. CDR1 is ENHRY and CDR2 is SYGVKD in the germline V gene. The CDR3 reads CAISGDGTLLGQPQHF. The CDR3 DNA sequence: TGTGCCATCAGTGGGGACGGGACGCTATTGGGCCAGCCCCAGCATTTT.

This clonotype was counted ten times or more. This rearrangement joins TRBV18 to TRBJ2-3; the D gene could be TRBD1 or TRBD2 (5 bases each). The V end lost 3 bases, the J end lost 6 bases, and 13 bases lay between the germline ends. The germline CDR1 and CDR2 sequences are KGHSH and LQKENI. CDR3 size: 14 residues. The chain's CDR3 is CASSPPSGQDTQYF. CDR3 in DNA: TGTGCCAGCTCACCTCCGTCGGGGCAGGATACGCAGTATTTT.

The genes are TRBV4-3 and TRBJ1-1; D ambiguous. CDR1 and CDR2 (germline): LGHNA, YSLEER. Between the trimmed V and J ends, which lost 1 base and 0 bases, there was a span of 9 bases. The CDR3 consists of 15 residues. CDR3 amino acids: CASSQGRTLNTEAFF. Here the CDR3 DNA reads TGCGCCAGCAGCCAAGGACGTACTCTGAACACTGAAGCTTTCTTT.

The rearrangement uses TRBV27 and TRBJ2-7; D unclear. The V end was cut by 2 bases, the J end by 2 bases, with 10 bases between. Germline lookup yields CDR1 MNHEY and CDR2 SMNVEV (reference sequence). The CDR3 is made up of 14 amino acids. The DNA for the CDR3 is TGTGCCAGCAGTTTAAAGGACCGTACCTACGAGCAGTACTTC. It is translated as CASSLKDRTYEQYF.

This clonotype was picked up many times. This rearrangement joins TRBV5-1 to TRBJ2-2; D is undetermined. The CDR3 consists of 16 residues. CDR1 and CDR2 (germline): SGHRS, YFSETQ. Trimming stripped 1 base from V and 0 bases from J, with 10 bases between. CDR3 nucleotide sequence: TGCGCCAGCAGCTTGCTGGGGTACACGAACACCGGGGAGCTGTTTTTT. Translating it yields CASSLLGYTNTGELFF.

This clonotype was observed a few times. The chain joins TRBV12-3 or TRBV12-4 to TRBJ1-2; the D is unclear. V dropped 0 bases and J dropped 8 bases, with 13 bases sitting between them. CDR3 length equals 14 residues. In nucleotides, the CDR3 is TGTGCCAGCAGTTTAGCCGCGAGGGCCCAAGGCTACACCTTC. It yields the protein CASSLAARAQGYTF.

At least ten counts were recorded for this clonotype. The chain carries TRBV7-9 and TRBJ2-7; 9 nucleotides line up with TRBD1. The CDR3 extends over 15 amino acids. V lost 1 base, J lost 8 bases, and 9 bases stayed unmatched. Germline V gene sequence: CDR1 SEHNR, CDR2 FQNEAQ (reference sequence). The DNA for the CDR3 is TGTGCCAGCAGCTTAGAGGGGACAGGGTTGATGAAGCAGTACTTC. It is translated as CASSLEGTGLMKQYF. Full variable domain (remainder filled in from reference TRBV7-9 and TRBJ2-7): DTGVSQNPRHKITKRGQNVTFRCDPISEHNRLYWYRQTLGQGPEFLTYFQNEAQLEKSRLLSDRFSAERPKGSFSTLEIQRTEQGDSAMYLCASSLEGTGLMKQYFGPGTRLTVT.

This clonotype has just a few counts. The rearrangement links TRBV28 to TRBJ1-2; 8 bases map to TRBD1. Germline CDR1 reads MDHEN; CDR2 reads SYDVKM. After removal of 6 bases from V and 4 bases from J, the junction contained 19 bases not matched to a gene. This CDR3 has 18 residues. CDR3 in amino acids: CASRYPPGQAGLSYGYTF. Here the CDR3 DNA reads TGTGCCAGCAGATACCCCCCGGGACAGGCTGGATTAAGCTATGGCTACACCTTC.

This clonotype has more than one count but fewer than ten. CDR3 coding DNA: TGCAGTGCGTCAAGACAGGGAGCGGTCTACGAGCAGTACTTC. It is translated as CSASRQGAVYEQYF. This chain connects TRBV20-1 to TRBJ2-7; 7 bases align to TRBD1. Trimming at V came to 6 bases and at J to 3 bases, leaving 11 bases not matched to a gene. The CDR3 is 14 amino acids. Germline V CDR1 and CDR2: DFQATT, SNEGSKA (reference sequence).

In this sample, this clonotype turned up many times. The genes are TRBV29-1 and TRBJ1-2, with D maybe TRBD1 (5 bases). Per germline, CDR1 SQVTM and CDR2 ANQGSEA. Trimming took off 4 bases at V and 2 bases at J, with 5 bases between the two ends. The CDR3 loop spans 11 amino acids. The CDR3 nucleotides read TGCAGCGTTGCAGGGAACTATGGCTACACCTTC. Its protein is CSVAGNYGYTF.

This clonotype has at least ten counts. The rearrangement links TRBV28 to TRBJ1-2, with D possibly being TRBD1 (6 bases). Germline CDR1 reads MDHEN; CDR2 reads SYDVKM. The length of the CDR3 is 16 residues. V was cut by 5 bases and J by 4 bases, with 20 bases left in between. The CDR3 loop reads CASSTGTPDRPYGYTF. The CDR3 coding sequence is TGTGCCAGCAGTACCGGGACACCTGATAGGCCCTATGGCTACACCTTC.

CDR3 nucleotide sequence: TGCAGTGCTAGAAACTCCGACGGGGGGACAGATACGCAGTATTTT. Translated: CSARNSDGGTDTQYF. V gene TRBV20-1 combines with J gene TRBJ2-3; 7 nucleotides agree with TRBD2. The CDR3 runs 15 residues. Germline lookup yields CDR1 DFQATT and CDR2 SNEGSKA (reference sequence). V lost 2 bases to trimming and J lost 3 bases; unmatched junction nucleotides: 8.

This clonotype showed up many times. The V call is TRBV6-1, the J call TRBJ2-3; 11 bases are shared with TRBD2. From germline, CDR1 is MNHNS and CDR2 SASEGT. The V and J ends lost 4 bases and 3 bases, in that order; junction bases with no gene match: 9. This CDR3 region has 17 residues. The CDR3 loop reads CASSGGYSGGATDTQYF. In DNA, the CDR3 is TGTGCCAGCAGTGGCGGATATAGCGGGGGGGCAACAGATACGCAGTATTTT.

The chain combines TRBV14 with TRBJ2-3; 8 bases agree with TRBD1. Germline CDR1 SGHDN, CDR2 FVKESK. The CDR3 sequence is 13 residues long. V gave up 8 bases and J gave up 4 bases; unmatched junction bases: 5. CDR3 DNA sequence: TGTGCCAGCGGAGTACAGGGGGCAGATACGCAGTATTTT. It encodes CASGVQGADTQYF.

This clonotype has a count of ten or more. In DNA form, the CDR3 reads TGTGCCAGCAGTCTTGACACGGGCCAAGAGACCCAGTACTTC. Protein: CASSLDTGQETQYF. The chain is built from TRBV2 and TRBJ2-5; the D is unclear. The germline V gene encodes CDR1 SNHLY and CDR2 FYNNEI. V was clipped by 5 bases and J by 1 base, with 11 bases between them. The CDR3 is made up of 14 amino acids.

In this sample, this clonotype turned up many times. The chain employs TRBV9 and TRBJ1-1; no clear D. Trimming took off 1 base at V and 12 bases at J, with 22 bases between the two ends. CDR3 size: 15 residues. Germline CDR1 and CDR2: SGDLS and YYNGEE. CDR3 loop: CASSVNPGRGSVSFF. The CDR3 DNA reads TGTGCCAGCAGCGTAAACCCAGGACGAGGTTCGGTGTCTTTCTTT.

This clonotype occurred many times. The V and J genes are TRBV7-9 and TRBJ1-2, with D possibly being TRBD1 (5 bases). Germline V gene data show CDR1 as SEHNR and CDR2 as FQNEAQ (reference sequence). Deletions cut 4 bases from V and 8 bases from J, with 17 bases between. The CDR3 loop spans 14 amino acids. The chain's CDR3 is CASSSLQVTGGYTF. The CDR3 DNA reads TGTGCCAGCAGCTCCCTACAGGTTACGGGAGGCTACACCTTC.

In its sample, this clonotype was seen many times. The chain is built from TRBV7-2 and TRBJ1-1; TRBD1 agrees at 11 bases. V lost 5 bases to trimming and J lost 5 bases; unmatched junction nucleotides: 10. Germline V gives CDR1 SGHTA, CDR2 FQGNSA. CDR3 length: 16 amino acids. The CDR3: CASSRTAGTGGTEAFF. The CDR3 nucleotides read TGTGCCAGCAGCCGAACGGCTGGGACAGGGGGAACTGAAGCTTTCTTT.